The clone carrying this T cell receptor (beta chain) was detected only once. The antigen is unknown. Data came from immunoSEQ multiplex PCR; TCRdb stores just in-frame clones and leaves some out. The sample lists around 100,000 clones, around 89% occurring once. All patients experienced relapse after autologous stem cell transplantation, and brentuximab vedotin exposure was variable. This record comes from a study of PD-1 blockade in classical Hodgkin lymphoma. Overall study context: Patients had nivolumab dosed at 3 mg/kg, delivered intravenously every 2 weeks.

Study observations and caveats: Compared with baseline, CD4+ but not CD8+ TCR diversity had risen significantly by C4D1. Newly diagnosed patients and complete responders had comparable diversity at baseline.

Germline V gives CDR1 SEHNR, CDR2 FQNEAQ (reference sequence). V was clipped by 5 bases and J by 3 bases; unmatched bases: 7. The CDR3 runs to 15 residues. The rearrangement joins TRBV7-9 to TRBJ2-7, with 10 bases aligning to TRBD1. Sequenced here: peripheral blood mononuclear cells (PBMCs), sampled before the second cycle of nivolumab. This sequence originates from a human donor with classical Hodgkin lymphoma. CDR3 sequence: CASSLRTGGDYEQYF. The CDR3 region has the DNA TGTGCCAGCAGCCTACGGACAGGGGGAGACTACGAGCAGTACTTC. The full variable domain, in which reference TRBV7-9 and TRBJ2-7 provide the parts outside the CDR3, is DTGVSQNPRHKITKRGQNVTFRCDPISEHNRLYWYRQTLGQGPEFLTYFQNEAQLEKSRLLSDRFSAERPKGSFSTLEIQRTEQGDSAMYLCASSLRTGGDYEQYFGPGTRLTVT.